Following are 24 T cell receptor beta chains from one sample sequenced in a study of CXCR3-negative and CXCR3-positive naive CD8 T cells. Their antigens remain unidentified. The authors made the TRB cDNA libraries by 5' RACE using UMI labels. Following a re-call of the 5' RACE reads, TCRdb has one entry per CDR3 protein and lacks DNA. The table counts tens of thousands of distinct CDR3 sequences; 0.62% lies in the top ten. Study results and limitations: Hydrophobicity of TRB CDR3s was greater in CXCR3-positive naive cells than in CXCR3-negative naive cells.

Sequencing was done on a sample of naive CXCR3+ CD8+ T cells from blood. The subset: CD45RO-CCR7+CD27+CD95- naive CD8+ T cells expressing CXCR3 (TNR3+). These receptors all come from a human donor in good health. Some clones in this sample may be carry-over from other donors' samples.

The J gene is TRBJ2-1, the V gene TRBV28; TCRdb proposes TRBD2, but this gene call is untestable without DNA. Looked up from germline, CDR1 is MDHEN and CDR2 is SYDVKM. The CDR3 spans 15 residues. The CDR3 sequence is CASSLLTRDLNEQFF.

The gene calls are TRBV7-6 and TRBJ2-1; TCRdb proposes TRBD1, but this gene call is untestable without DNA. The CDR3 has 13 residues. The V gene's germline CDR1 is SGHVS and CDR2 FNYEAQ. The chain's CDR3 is CASSLEGIDKQFF.

The CDR3 region is CASSTLGGDYGYTF. The chain has TRBV28 and TRBJ1-2. CDR3 size: 14 residues. Germline loops: CDR1 MDHEN, CDR2 SYDVKM.

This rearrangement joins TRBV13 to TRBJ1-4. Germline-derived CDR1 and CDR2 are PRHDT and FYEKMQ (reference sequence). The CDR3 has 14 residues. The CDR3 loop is CASSVLATNEKLFF.

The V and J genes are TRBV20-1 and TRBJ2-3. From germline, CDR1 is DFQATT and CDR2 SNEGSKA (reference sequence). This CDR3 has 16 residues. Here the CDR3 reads CSARRFKRDPTDTQYF.

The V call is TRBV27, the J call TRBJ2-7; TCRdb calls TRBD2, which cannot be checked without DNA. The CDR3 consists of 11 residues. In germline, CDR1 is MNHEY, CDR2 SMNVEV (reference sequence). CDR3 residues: CSVGGAYEQYF.

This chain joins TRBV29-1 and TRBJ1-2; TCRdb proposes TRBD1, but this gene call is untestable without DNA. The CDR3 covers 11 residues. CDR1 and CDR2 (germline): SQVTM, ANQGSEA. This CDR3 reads CGVRGVNGYTF.

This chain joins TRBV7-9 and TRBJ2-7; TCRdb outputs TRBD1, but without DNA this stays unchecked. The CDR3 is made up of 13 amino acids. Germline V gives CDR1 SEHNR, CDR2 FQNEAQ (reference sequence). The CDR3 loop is CASSPQGAYEQYF. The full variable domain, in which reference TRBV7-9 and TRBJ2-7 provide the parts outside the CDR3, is DTGVSQNPRHKITKRGQNVTFRCDPISEHNRLYWYRQTLGQGPEFLTYFQNEAQLEKSRLLSDRFSAERPKGSFSTLEIQRTEQGDSAMYLCASSPQGAYEQYFGPGTRLTVT.

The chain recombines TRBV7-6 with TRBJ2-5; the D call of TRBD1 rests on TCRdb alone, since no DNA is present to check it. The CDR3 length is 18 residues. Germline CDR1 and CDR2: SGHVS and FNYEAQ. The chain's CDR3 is CASSFSPWYNRGEETQYF.

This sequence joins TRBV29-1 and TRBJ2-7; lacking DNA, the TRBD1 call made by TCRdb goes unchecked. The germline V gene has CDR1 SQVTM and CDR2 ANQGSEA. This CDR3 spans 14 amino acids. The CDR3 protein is CSFKGGHGAREQYF.

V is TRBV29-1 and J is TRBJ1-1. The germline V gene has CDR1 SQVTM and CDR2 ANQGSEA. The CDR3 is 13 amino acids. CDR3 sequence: CSVGLDLNTEAFF.

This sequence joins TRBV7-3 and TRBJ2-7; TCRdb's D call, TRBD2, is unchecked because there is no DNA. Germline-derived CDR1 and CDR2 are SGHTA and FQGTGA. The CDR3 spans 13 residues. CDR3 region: CASSLGLAEEQYF.

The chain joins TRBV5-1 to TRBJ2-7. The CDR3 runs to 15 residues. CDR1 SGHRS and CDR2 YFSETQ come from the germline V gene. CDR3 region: CASSFSAGTSYEQYF.

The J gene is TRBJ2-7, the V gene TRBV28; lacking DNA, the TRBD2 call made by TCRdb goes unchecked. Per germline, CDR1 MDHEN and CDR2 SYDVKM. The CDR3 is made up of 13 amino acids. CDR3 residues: CASSLALVNEQYF. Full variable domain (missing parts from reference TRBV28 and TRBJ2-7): DVKVTQSSRYLVKRTGEKVFLECVQDMDHENMFWYRQDPGLGLRLIYFSYDVKMKEKGDIPEGYSVSREKKERFSLILESASTNQTSMYLCASSLALVNEQYFGPGTRLTVT.

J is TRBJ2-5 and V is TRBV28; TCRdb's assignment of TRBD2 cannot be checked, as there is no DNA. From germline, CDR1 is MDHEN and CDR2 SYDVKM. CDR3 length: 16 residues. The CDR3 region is CASSHAGGRDQETQYF.

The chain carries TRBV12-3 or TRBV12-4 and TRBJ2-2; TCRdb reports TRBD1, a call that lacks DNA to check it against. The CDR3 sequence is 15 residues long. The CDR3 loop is CASSRETGGTGELFF.

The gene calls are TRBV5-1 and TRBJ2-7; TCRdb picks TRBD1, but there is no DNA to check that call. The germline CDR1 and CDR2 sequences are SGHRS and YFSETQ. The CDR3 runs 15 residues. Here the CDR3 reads CASSLAGGQAYEQYF. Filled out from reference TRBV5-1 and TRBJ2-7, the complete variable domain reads KAGVTQTPRYLIKTRGQQVTLSCSPISGHRSVSWYQQTPGQGLQFLFEYFSETQRNKGNFPGRFSGRQFSNSRSEMNVSTLELGDSALYLCASSLAGGQAYEQYFGPGTRLTVT.

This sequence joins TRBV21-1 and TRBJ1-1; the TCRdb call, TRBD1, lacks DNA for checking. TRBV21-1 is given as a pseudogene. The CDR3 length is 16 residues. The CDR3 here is CASSKGQGAGDTEAFF.

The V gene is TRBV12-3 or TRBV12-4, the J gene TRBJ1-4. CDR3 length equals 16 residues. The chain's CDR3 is CASSSLEGPANEKLFF.

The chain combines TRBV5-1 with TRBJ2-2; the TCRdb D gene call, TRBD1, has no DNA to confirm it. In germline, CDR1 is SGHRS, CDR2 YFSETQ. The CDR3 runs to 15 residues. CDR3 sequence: CASSTGLTNTGELFF.

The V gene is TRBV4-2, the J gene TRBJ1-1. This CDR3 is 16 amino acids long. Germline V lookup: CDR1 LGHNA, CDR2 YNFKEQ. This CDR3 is CASSQDVGVGNTEAFF.

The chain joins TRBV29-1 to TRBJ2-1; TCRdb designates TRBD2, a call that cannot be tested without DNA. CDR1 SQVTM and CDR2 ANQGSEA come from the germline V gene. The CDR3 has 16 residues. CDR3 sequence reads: CSVEGSPPSSYNEQFF.

The CDR3 loop reads CSVDSGLGNNEQFF. The chain couples TRBV29-1 to TRBJ2-1; absent DNA, TCRdb's TRBD2 call cannot be checked. The CDR3 has 14 amino acids. The germline CDR1 and CDR2 sequences are SQVTM and ANQGSEA.

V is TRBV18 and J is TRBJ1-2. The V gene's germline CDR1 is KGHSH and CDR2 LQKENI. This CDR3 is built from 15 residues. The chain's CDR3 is CASSPGPWTVYGYTF.